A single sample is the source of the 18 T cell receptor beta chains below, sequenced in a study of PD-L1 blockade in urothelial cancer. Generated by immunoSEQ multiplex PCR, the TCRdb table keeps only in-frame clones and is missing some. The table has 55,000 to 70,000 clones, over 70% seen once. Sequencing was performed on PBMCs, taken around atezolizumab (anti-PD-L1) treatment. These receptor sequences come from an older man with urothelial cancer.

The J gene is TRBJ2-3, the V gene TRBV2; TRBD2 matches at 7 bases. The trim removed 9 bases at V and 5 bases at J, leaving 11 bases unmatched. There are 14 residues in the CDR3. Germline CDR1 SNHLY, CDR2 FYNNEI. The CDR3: CASQGGVAGDTQYF. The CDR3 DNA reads TGTGCCAGTCAGGGTGGAGTAGCGGGAGATACGCAGTATTTT.

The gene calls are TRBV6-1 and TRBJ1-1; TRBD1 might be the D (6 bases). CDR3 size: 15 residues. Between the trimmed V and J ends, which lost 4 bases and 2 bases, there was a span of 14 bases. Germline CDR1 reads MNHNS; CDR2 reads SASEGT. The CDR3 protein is CASSAWEGVNTEAFF. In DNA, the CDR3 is TGTGCCAGCAGTGCTTGGGAGGGGGTTAACACTGAAGCTTTCTTT.

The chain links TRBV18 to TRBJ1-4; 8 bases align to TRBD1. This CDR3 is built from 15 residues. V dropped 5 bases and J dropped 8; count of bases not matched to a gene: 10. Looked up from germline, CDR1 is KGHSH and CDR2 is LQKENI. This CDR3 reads CASSFYRGLREKLFF. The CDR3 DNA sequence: TGTGCCAGCTCATTCTACAGGGGGTTGCGGGAAAAACTGTTTTTT.

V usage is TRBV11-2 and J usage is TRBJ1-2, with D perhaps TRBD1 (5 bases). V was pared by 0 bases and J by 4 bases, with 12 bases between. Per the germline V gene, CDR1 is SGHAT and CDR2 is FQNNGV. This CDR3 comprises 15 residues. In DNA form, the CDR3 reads TGTGCCAGCAGCTTAGATTGGGGCAGCCTCTATGGCTACACCTTC. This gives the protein CASSLDWGSLYGYTF. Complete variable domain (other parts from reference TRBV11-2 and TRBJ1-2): EAGVAQSPRYKIIEKRQSVAFWCNPISGHATLYWYQQILGQGPKLLIQFQNNGVVDDSQLPKDRFSAERLKGVDSTLKIQPAKLEDSAVYLCASSLDWGSLYGYTFGSGTRLTVV.

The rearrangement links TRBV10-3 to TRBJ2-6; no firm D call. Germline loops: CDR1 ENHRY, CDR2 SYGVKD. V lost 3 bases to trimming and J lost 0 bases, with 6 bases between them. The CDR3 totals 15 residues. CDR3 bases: TGTGCCATCAGTGAATTGCGCTCTGGGGCCAACGTCCTGACTTTC. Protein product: CAISELRSGANVLTF.

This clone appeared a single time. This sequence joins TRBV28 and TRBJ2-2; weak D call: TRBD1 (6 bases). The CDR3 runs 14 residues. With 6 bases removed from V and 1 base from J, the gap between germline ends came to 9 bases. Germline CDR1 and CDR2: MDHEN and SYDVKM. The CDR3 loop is CASRSTGNTGELFF. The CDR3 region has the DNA TGTGCCAGCAGGTCGACAGGGAACACCGGGGAGCTGTTTTTT. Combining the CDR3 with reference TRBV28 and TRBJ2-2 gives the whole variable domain DVKVTQSSRYLVKRTGEKVFLECVQDMDHENMFWYRQDPGLGLRLIYFSYDVKMKEKGDIPEGYSVSREKKERFSLILESASTNQTSMYLCASRSTGNTGELFFGEGSRLTVL.

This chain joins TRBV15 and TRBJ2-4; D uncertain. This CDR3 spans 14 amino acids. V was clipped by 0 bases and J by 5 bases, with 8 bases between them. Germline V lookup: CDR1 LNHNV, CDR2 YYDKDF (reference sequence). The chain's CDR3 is CATSREAGQNIQYF. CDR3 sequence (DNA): TGTGCCACCAGCAGAGAGGCTGGGCAAAACATTCAGTACTTC.

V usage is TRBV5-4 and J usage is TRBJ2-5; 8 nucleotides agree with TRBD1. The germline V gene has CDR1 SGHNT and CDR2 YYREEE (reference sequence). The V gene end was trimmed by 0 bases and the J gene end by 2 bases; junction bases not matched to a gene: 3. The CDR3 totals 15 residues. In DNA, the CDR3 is TGTGCCAGCAGCTTGGCGGGGACAGGACAAGAGACCCAGTACTTC. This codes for CASSLAGTGQETQYF.

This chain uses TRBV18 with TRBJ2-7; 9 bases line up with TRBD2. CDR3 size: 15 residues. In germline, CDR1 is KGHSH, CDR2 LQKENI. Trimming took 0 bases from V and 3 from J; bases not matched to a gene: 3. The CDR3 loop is CASSPPAGGDYEQYF. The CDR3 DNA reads TGTGCCAGCTCACCACCGGCGGGAGGGGACTACGAGCAGTACTTC.

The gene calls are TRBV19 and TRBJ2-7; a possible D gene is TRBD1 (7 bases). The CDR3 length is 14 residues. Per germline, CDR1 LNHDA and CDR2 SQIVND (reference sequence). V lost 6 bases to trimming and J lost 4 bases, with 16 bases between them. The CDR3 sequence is CASSPPQGRYEQYF. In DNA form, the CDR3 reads TGTGCCAGTAGCCCCCCACAGGGGAGGTACGAGCAGTACTTC. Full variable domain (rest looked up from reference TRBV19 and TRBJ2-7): DGGITQSPKYLFRKEGQNVTLSCEQNLNHDAMYWYRQDPGQGLRLIYYSQIVNDFQKGDIAEGYSVSREKKESFPLTVTSAQKNPTAFYLCASSPPQGRYEQYFGPGTRLTVT.

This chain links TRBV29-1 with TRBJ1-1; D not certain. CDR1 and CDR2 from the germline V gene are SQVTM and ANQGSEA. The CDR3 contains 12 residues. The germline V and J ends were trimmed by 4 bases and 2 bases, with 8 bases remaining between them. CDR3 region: CSVVAGNTEAFF. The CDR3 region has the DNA TGCAGCGTTGTAGCGGGTAACACTGAAGCTTTCTTT.

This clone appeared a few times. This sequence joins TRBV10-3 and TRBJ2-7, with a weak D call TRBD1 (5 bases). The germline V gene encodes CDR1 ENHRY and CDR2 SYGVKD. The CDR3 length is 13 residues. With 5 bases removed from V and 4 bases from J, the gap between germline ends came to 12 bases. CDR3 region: CAISRQSSYEQYF. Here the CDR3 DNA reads TGTGCCATCAGTCGACAGTCTTCGTACGAGCAGTACTTC.

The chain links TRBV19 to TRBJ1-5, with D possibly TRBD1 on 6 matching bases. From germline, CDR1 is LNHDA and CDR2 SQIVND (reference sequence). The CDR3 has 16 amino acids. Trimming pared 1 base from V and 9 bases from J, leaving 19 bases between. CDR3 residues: CASSIVGTLTLRPQHF. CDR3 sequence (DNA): TGTGCCAGTAGTATAGTCGGGACACTGACTCTGAGGCCCCAGCATTTT.

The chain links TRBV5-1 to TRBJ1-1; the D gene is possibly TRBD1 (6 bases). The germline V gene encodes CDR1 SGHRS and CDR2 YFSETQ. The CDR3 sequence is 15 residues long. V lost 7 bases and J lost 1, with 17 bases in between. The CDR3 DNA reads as TGCGCCAGCTCCTTTGGGCCCAGGGGGAACACTGAAGCTTTCTTT. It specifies CASSFGPRGNTEAFF. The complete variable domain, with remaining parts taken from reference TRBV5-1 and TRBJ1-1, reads KAGVTQTPRYLIKTRGQQVTLSCSPISGHRSVSWYQQTPGQGLQFLFEYFSETQRNKGNFPGRFSGRQFSNSRSEMNVSTLELGDSALYLCASSFGPRGNTEAFFGQGTRLTVV.

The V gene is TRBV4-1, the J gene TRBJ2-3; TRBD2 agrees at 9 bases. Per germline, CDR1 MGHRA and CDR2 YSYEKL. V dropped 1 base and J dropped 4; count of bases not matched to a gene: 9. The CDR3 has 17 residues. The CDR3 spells CASSQVRLAGRSDTQYF. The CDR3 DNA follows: TGCGCCAGCAGCCAAGTGCGCCTAGCGGGAAGGTCAGATACGCAGTATTTT.

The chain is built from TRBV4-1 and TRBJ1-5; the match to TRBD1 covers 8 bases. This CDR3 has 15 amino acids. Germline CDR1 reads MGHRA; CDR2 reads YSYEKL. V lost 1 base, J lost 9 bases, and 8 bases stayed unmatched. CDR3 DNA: TGCGCCAGCAGCCAAGCGGACAGGGAGGATATGCCCCAGCATTTT. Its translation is CASSQADREDMPQHF.

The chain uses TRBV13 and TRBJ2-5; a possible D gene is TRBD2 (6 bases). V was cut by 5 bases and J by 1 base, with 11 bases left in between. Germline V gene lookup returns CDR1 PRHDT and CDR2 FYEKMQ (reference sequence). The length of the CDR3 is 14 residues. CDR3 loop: CASSPGTFQETQYF. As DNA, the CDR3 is TGTGCCAGCAGCCCGGGGACTTTCCAAGAGACCCAGTACTTC.

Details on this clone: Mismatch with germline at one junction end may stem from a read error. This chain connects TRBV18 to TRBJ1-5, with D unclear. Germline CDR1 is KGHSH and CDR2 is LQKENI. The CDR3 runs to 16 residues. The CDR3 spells CASSPPLSRGNQPQHF. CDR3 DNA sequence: TGTGCCAGCTCCCCACCCCTGTCTCGCGGAAATCAGCCCCAGCATTTT.